The following is a T cell receptor (beta chain) sequence with its context. This specimen belongs to a study of blood T cell repertoires in COVID-19. Looking at the study overall: Researchers got acute and convalescent COVID-19 samples from the United States, Italy and Spain. Sample material is recorded as cDNA or gDNA derived from T cells, B-cell-depleted T cells, or PBMCs.

The protocol was immunoSEQ multiplex PCR, while the TCRdb copy is restricted to in-frame clones and leaves out a portion. Found here are some 150,000 clones, approximately 80% of them singletons; the top ten hold roughly 7.9%. The CDR3 loop spans 13 amino acids. The germline V gene encodes CDR1 MGHDK and CDR2 SYGVNS. Trimming left V 4 bases short and J 5 bases short, with 11 bases between. This chain links TRBV25-1 with TRBJ1-1; tentatively, D is TRBD1 (5 bases). This sequence was found in a woman between 50 and 59 years old in a cohort sampled during active or convalescent COVID-19. The sample was peripheral blood. The CDR3 sequence is CASSAGGRTEAFF. CDR3 coding DNA: TGTGCCAGCAGTGCCGGGGGTAGGACTGAAGCTTTCTTT.